This T cell receptor beta chain was captured in a study of regulatory T cells in long-lasting Graves disease. Whole-study context: Antithyroid drug use was under 3 months in newly diagnosed Graves' patients.

As to time point: newly diagnosed GD, antithyroid drugs for less than 3 months. From PBMCs, RNA was extracted and then used to make the TCR library. According to the study, TCR beta libraries were built with iRepertoire HTBI primers and CDR3-region Arm-PCR. Using its own MiXCR run on the multiplex PCR reads, TCRdb lists one record per CDR3 protein. The data contain a few hundred thousand distinct CDR3 sequences, around 15% of them singletons. On this clonotype itself: Its matching antigen is unknown.

Regarding the study as a whole: Persistent patients shared more public clonotypes (about 2,700) than newly diagnosed patients (roughly 960).

Trimming took 1 base from V and 6 from J; bases not matched to a gene: 8. Germline V gene sequence: CDR1 MDHEN, CDR2 SYDVKM. This CDR3 has 15 amino acids. The sample was also linked to a second study, of T cells in Graves' hyperthyroidism and ophthalmopathy.

The source material was peripheral blood mononuclear cells (PBMCs), sampled at new diagnosis, from a patient treated with antithyroid drugs. The source is a woman younger than 30 with Graves disease. J is TRBJ2-7 and V is TRBV28; 8 positions agree with TRBD2. In nucleotides, the CDR3 is TGTGCCAGCAGTTTATTGGGGACGGGAGGGCTCGAGCAGTACTTC. It encodes CASSLLGTGGLEQYF. The entire variable domain, with the rest obtained from reference TRBV28 and TRBJ2-7, is as follows: DVKVTQSSRYLVKRTGEKVFLECVQDMDHENMFWYRQDPGLGLRLIYFSYDVKMKEKGDIPEGYSVSREKKERFSLILESASTNQTSMYLCASSLLGTGGLEQYFGPGTRLTVT.